This T cell receptor (beta chain) was profiled in a study of neurological immune-mediated disorders (dated by TCRdb to about 2019). Turning to the overall study: Using UMI-based sequencing, the study compared peripheral blood TCR-beta repertoires from patients with HTLV-I-associated myelopathy (HAM/TSP), patients with multiple sclerosis, and healthy controls. Longitudinal samples, technical triplicates and paired sorted CD4+ and CD8+ T-cell subsets, alongside PBMC samples, were included among the 106 TCR-beta libraries. The cohort comprised 68 subjects: 15 or so HAM/TSP patients, around 34 multiple sclerosis patients and 20 or so healthy controls. The investigation overall reported the following: No identical CDR3 amino acid sequences were shared among expanded clones across subjects, suggesting private TCR-beta repertoires in all groups. TCR clonal expansion was highest in HAM/TSP patients and lowest in MS patients, with MS patients falling below even healthy controls.

The healthy controls were volunteers from blood banks in Maryland, USA. Unsorted PBMC libraries were generated from 2 million PBMCs stored in RNAlater at -80 °C until RNA extraction. Peripheral blood was subjected to Ficoll-Hypaque density gradient centrifugation to isolate PBMCs, which were then cryopreserved in liquid nitrogen. The sample holds many counts of this clonotype. This receptor's antigen is unknown. No base quality values were provided; no much bigger clone lies one nucleotide off. V loses 0 bases of germline sequence and J loses 0 bases, and the interval between the two ends is 12 bases. Taken from cysteine to phenylalanine, the CDR3 has 16 residues. Only the CDR3 portion is preserved as DNA: 48 bases, with reading frame beginning at the first base. The germline V gene provides CDR1 MNHEY and CDR2 SVGAGI. cDNA was synthesized by template-switch 5'RACE using a primer carrying a 10-nucleotide random unique molecular identifier by which each TCR transcript was tagged. Every sequencing run yielded over 170 million TCR-beta sequences covering 15-18 subjects. The RNeasy kit was used for extraction of total RNA. TCR-beta VDJ regions were amplified with primers for the TCR constant region and the 5'RACE anchor, using the KAPA Real-time Library Amplification kit. Sample indexes and Illumina adaptors were added in a first PCR, after which library yield was increased in a second PCR. The roughly 650 bp TCR product was size-selected on a 2% E-gel SizeSelection system after Ampure bead purification. Library quality was checked on a Bioanalyzer, concentration was measured with Qubit, and libraries were quantified with the Kapa Library Quantification kit before pooling. An Illumina HiSeq 2500 sequenced the libraries paired-end 2 x 150 bp. To increase sequence diversity, roughly 25-31% phiX was spiked into each library pool. As for the original processing: Quality-filtered reads were processed with the UMI-based MiGEC pipeline, and over 90% of raw TCR sequences were removed by the MiGEC pipeline during error correction. VDJ genes were aligned to IMGT germline references, and clonotypes were defined by unique CDR3 amino acid sequence plus V-J genes. Clonal expansion, Shannon diversity and CDR3 relatedness (CalcPairwiseDistances, ClusterSamples) were evaluated with VDJtools, and phylogenetic trees were built with CLCbio workbench. A clone was classed as expanded if it had 8 or more unique UMIs, a cutoff based on coefficient-of-variation modelling across technical triplicates. TCRdb redid the processing of the public reads, applying fastp at Q25 and MiXCR, and retained in-frame beta chains. Entries that share a CDR3 protein sequence are merged under the most common genes and DNA. Here the V and J calls rest on TCRdb's processing, not on the authors' analysis. This sample is represented by 75,000 to 95,000 distinct CDR3 sequences; roughly a sixth of them were singletons. The ten largest clones add up to over 15% of the sample.

The clonotype originates from a middle-aged woman in good health. The rearranged segments are TRBV6-5 and TRBJ2-7; the D gene cannot be resolved reliably. Input material: PBMCs. The sequenced DNA is TGTGCCAGCAGTTACTCGACTCCCCAGAGCTCCTACGAGCAGTACTTC. It translates as CASSYSTPQSSYEQYF.